This T cell receptor (beta chain) was documented in a study of T cells in Graves' hyperthyroidism and ophthalmopathy. RNA transcripts gave rise to amplified TCR beta CDR3 regions. When the TCR CDR3 underwent first-round RT-PCR, the HTBI primer set was used. TCRdb called the multiplex PCR reads again in MiXCR, with one record for every CDR3 protein. The data contain about 400,000 distinct CDR3 sequences, about 16% of them singletons. Looked up from germline, CDR1 is SGHNT and CDR2 is YENEEA. The V segment lost 2 bases and the J segment 12 bases; nucleotides outside the gene matches: 9. The CDR3 runs to 16 residues.

The specimen sequenced was blood. The chain has TRBV11-3 and TRBJ2-1, with 14 bases aligning to TRBD2. This clonotype originated in a woman in her twenties or thirties with Graves' hyperthyroidism. The CDR3 sequence: CASSLRGLAGGAMQFF. The CDR3 nucleotides are TGTGCCAGCAGCTTACGAGGACTAGCGGGAGGTGCGATGCAGTTCTTC.